Given below is one T cell receptor (beta chain) in context. Its antigen is unidentified. This entry is derived from a study of cytomegalovirus exposure and HLA in healthy donors. PCR was performed using 60 Vbeta and 13 Jbeta primers. Clones were sequenced by immunoSEQ multiplex PCR, and TCRdb holds only the in-frame ones, with some missing. The table lists about 90,000 clones, around four fifths of them singletons. Whole-study results and caveats: Per a prior analysis, the majority of TCR beta V segments were productive roughly 87% or roughly 30% of the time. Presence/absence analyses treated sequencing depth as roughly uniform across donors.

The sequence was obtained from a man between 25 and 39 years old in good health and CMV-seronegative. The sample taken for sequencing was PBMCs.

The DNA of the CDR3 is TGTGCTAGTGGTTTGCCGAACAGGGACGCCTACGAGCAGTACTTC. This encodes CASGLPNRDAYEQYF. V usage is TRBV12-5 and J usage is TRBJ2-7, with D perhaps matching TRBD1 (6 bases). Trimming pared 2 bases from V and 2 bases from J, leaving 13 bases between. This CDR3 is built from 15 residues. Germline lookup yields CDR1 LGHNT and CDR2 FRNRAP. Drawing the rest from reference TRBV12-5 and TRBJ2-7, the complete variable domain is DARVTQTPRHKVTEMGQEVTMRCQPILGHNTVFWYRQTMMQGLELLAYFRNRAPLDDSGMPKDRFSAEMPDATLATLKIQPSEPRDSAVYFCASGLPNRDAYEQYFGPGTRLTVT.